A selection of T cell receptor beta chains follows, all from one sample in a study of blood T cells in healthy people across ages. MiXCR, applied by TCRdb to the 5' RACE reads, yields one record per CDR3 protein. The sample lists around 1.5 million distinct CDR3 sequences; about 43% were seen once. Sequencing was carried out using blood. The receptors here all came from a woman under 30 in good health. Each CDR3 is given with its conserved first and last residue. The D gene is left open where the match is weak. Expanded clones are given a class, and other clones once, few, many or no size at all.

- - TRBJ1-2 12 TRBV3-1 TGTGCCAGCAGCCACCCCTACTATGGCTACACCTTC CASSHPYYGYTF
- - TRBJ2-5 15 TRBV5-5 TGTGCCAGCAGCTTGGACGGTAGGGGGGTGGGGACCCAGTACTTC CASSLDGRGVGTQYF
few TRBD1 TRBJ2-5 15 TRBV6-5 TGTGCCAGCAGTCGAGCCACAGGGGGTACAGAGACCCAGTACTTC CASSRATGGTETQYF
- - TRBJ1-1 13 TRBV6-1 TGTGCCAGCAGTGACAGGGTGGAGACTGAAGCTTTCTTT CASSDRVETEAFF
few - TRBJ2-7 12 TRBV20-1 TGCAGTGCTCCGGACCCCTCGAATGAGCAGTACTTC CSAPDPSNEQYF
- - TRBJ2-7 14 TRBV9 TGTGCCAGCAGCGCGACTAGTCGCTACAATGAGCAGTACTTC CASSATSRYNEQYF
- - TRBJ2-5 12 TRBV20-1 TGCAGTGCCATCCGGGTGGGCCCCTCACCGTACTTC CSAIRVGPSPYF
few - TRBJ2-5 14 TRBV20-1 TGCAGTGCTAGGGGGGGACACAACCAAGAGACCCAGTACTTC CSARGGHNQETQYF
many TRBD2 TRBJ2-7 15 TRBV20-1 TGCAGTGCTAGGCCTACTAGCGGAAGCTCCTACGAGCAGTACTTC CSARPTSGSSYEQYF
- - TRBJ2-3 15 TRBV20-1 TGCAGTGCTGACGCCCTAACAAGAGGCACAGATACGCAGTATTTT CSADALTRGTDTQYF
few - TRBJ2-5 14 TRBV5-5 TGTGCCAGCAGCTTGGTGGTAGGGCAAGAGACCCAGTACTTC CASSLVVGQETQYF
- TRBD1 TRBJ2-3 14 TRBV2 TGTGCCAGCAGGTTCTCACCGACAGGGGATACGCAGTATTTT CASRFSPTGDTQYF
- TRBD2 TRBJ2-3 17 TRBV27 TGTGCCAGCAGTCCTAACCCCGGACTAGCATCCGCAGATACGCAGTATTTT CASSPNPGLASADTQYF
few - TRBJ1-4 15 TRBV7-9 TGTGCCAGCAGCTCCATGGGGAGTCGGAGTGAAAAACTGTTTTTT CASSSMGSRSEKLFF
few - TRBJ2-7 14 TRBV12-3/TRBV12-4 TGTGCCAGCGCCCATTTTAGCAGGCCCTACGAGCAGTACTTC CASAHFSRPYEQYF
- - TRBJ1-4 12 TRBV12-3/TRBV12-4 TGTGCCAGCAGTTTGCTAGGGGTAAAACTGTTTTTT CASSLLGVKLFF
- - TRBJ2-7 12 TRBV29-1 TGCAGCGTTGTAATGGGCGGGTACGAGCAGTACTTC CSVVMGGYEQYF